The sequence of this T cell receptor beta chain was determined in a study of long-term antiretroviral therapy in people with HIV (dated by TCRdb to between 2021 and 2024). The study in broad terms: The earliest samples were collected roughly a decade before the 2015 WHO recommendation for immediate ART, at a time when ART was usually postponed until CD4 counts fell. No cross-contamination during QIAcube processing turned up in test extractions that ran a monoclonal T-cell line alongside 33 polyclonal samples. The cohort contributed under 200 cryopreserved PBMC samples from 30 to 35 adults with confirmed HIV infection, collected serially over a mean of approximately six years (range 1-12). Of the 25 to 30 participants with HIV, 10 to 11 were female. A retrospective serial study tested whether ART initiation and durable HIV suppression were associated with changes in peripheral blood TRB repertoire composition and diversity. Overall study results and their limits: Inferences about post-ART repertoire changes were limited because no data were available on ART adherence, viral resistance or therapy changes. The samples span the years 2004 to 2017, and the ART regimens used at that time may not be as effective as current regimens. Because pre-ART samples had limited cell numbers, unsorted PBMC were profiled rather than sorted CD4+ and CD8+ T cells. Narrower CDR3 length ranges were observed in HIV repertoires than in controls, and an antigen-experienced repertoire with only a slight naive shift after ART was suggested by the network structure. ART initiation was associated with a significant increase in TRB diversity, but diversity stayed significantly below transplant donor controls even after long-term ART. Expanded TRB clones identified before ART initiation dominated the repertoire across all time points, though the dominance fluctuated and decreased in many PLHIV after ART. Since PBMC availability was limited, sequencing covered only the TCR beta chain, with no alpha chain pairing.

In regard to this clone: Its target antigen remains unknown. Base qualities are missing; no much larger clone stands one base away.

The immunoSEQ hsTCRB v3.0 assay was used at survey level resolution for TRB variable region sequencing. The target sequencing depth for TRB was roughly 40,000-55,000 T-cell genomes per sample. TRB libraries were pooled and sequenced on an Illumina MiSeq using a v3 150-cycle kit. In the paper's pipeline: Repertoire analysis was run in R within a reproducible Nextflow workflow that covered QC, data transformation and analysis. LymphoSeq2, an R package for exploring AIRR-Seq data, was used to implement the custom analyses. Several samples that yielded fewer than 5000 total TRB sequences were excluded, so that 188 HIV repertoires were analyzed. Among the 170 to 200 HIV repertoires that were kept, under 60 were collected before ART initiation and roughly 130 were collected after ART initiation. Each repertoire was downsampled to 5000 TRB nucleotide sequences, and summary statistics were averaged across 100 downsampling iterations. Only TRB sequences with CDR3 regions of at least seven amino acids were retained for analysis. Diversity was measured with a Shannon entropy-derived clonality score and the Gini coefficient. In the repertoire networks, any two of the top 5000 CDR3 amino acid sequences were connected whenever the two sequences differed by an edit distance of one. GLIPH2 predicted antigen specificity groups and MHC restriction for TRB CDR3 amino acid sequences. To flag known CMV, EBV, HIV or tissue antigen associations, CDR3 amino acid sequences were matched against VDJdb and McPAS-TCR. Pre-ART, post-ART and control groups were compared with Wilcoxon signed-rank tests and Holm-Bonferroni correction. TCRdb took over this immuneACCESS table, retaining in-frame rearrangements with V and J assigned. Such tables are incomplete; in checked studies, under half of the missing clones stem from an unresolved V gene, and the remainder is unexplained. The DNA gave D and trimming, while V, J and clone size come from that table. This sample holds roughly 7,800 clones; roughly 87% were observed only once. The ten largest clonotypes hold 16% of the sample.

A distance of 7 bases separates the germline ends of V and J, which lose 1 base and 3 bases respectively. Reading the germline V gene gives CDR1 SGHRS and CDR2 YFSETQ. From its cysteine to its phenylalanine, the CDR3 spans 13 amino acids. The retained sequence is limited to the CDR3, 39 bases, with the frame set at the first base. Participants were included only if at least one PBMC sample before ART initiation and at least two post-ART samples were available. Every participant with HIV received treatment in the United States of America. Cryopreserved samples of about 1-10 million PBMC were thawed and washed before DNA extraction. At the time of the earliest PBMC sample, participants with HIV were aged between roughly 20 and 55 years. Each participant contributed PBMC samples from 1-4 timepoints before ART initiation and 2-8 timepoints after ART initiation, with a median of 7 samples. Serial HIV viral load, CD4+ T-cell count, ART history and demographic data were obtained for every participant. Using a Qiagen kit on a QIAcube, genomic DNA was extracted from unsorted PBMC, with samples processed in batches of 12.

The sequence joins TRBV5-1 to TRBJ1-2; the D gene is possibly TRBD1, with 5 bases matching. Source: unsorted PBMCs, taken 0.1 years after starting antiretroviral therapy. This clonotype was sampled from a man aged 40-49 years with HIV. The CDR3 sequence is CASSLQGDYGYTF. The DNA sequence follows: TGCGCCAGCAGCTTGCAGGGAGACTATGGCTACACCTTC. This CDR3, with the reference TRBV5-1 and TRBJ1-2 proteins standing in past its ends, gives the full variable domain KAGVTQTPRYLIKTRGQQVTLSCSPISGHRSVSWYQQTPGQGLQFLFEYFSETQRNKGNFPGRFSGRQFSNSRSEMNVSTLELGDSALYLCASSLQGDYGYTFGSGTRLTVV.